Following are 23 T cell receptor beta chains from one sample sequenced in a study of blood T cell repertoires in COVID-19. Profiled with immunoSEQ multiplex PCR; TCRdb holds only in-frame clones, not every one. The sample shows under 300,000 clones, roughly 85% of them seen only once. Sample: peripheral blood. The source is a woman under 30 with acute or convalescent COVID-19.

The genes are TRBV7-2 and TRBJ2-3; D is possibly TRBD2 (6 bases). CDR3 length: 13 residues. In germline, CDR1 is SGHTA, CDR2 FQGNSA. Trimming stripped 11 bases from V and 2 bases from J, with 14 bases between. The CDR3: CAGHGGFTDTQYF. The CDR3, as DNA: TGTGCCGGGCACGGGGGATTCACAGATACGCAGTATTTT.

The rearrangement joins TRBV5-8 to TRBJ2-1; D might be TRBD1 (5 bases). The CDR3 length is 15 residues. V was trimmed by 3 bases and J by 6 bases, leaving 16 bases between them. Germline V gives CDR1 SGHTS, CDR2 YDEGEE. This CDR3 reads CASSSVLGPGNEQFF. CDR3 coding DNA: TGTGCCAGCAGCTCGGTACTGGGGCCGGGCAATGAGCAGTTCTTC.

The chain uses TRBV3-1 (or the pseudogene TRBV3-2) and TRBJ2-7; D possibly corresponds to TRBD1 (5 bases). The germline V gene has CDR1 LGHDT and CDR2 YNNKEL (reference sequence). This CDR3 has 16 amino acids. Trimming left V 0 bases short and J 0 bases short, with 12 bases between. CDR3 sequence (DNA): TGTGCCAGCAGCCAAGAGCCAGGGAAGAGCTCCTACGAGCAGTACTTC. Translation: CASSQEPGKSSYEQYF.

The rearrangement links TRBV29-1 to TRBJ2-1, with D perhaps matching TRBD1 (6 bases). Germline assignment: CDR1 SQVTM and CDR2 ANQGSEA. The length of the CDR3 is 12 residues. V was clipped by 7 bases and J by 2 bases, with 9 bases between them. The CDR3 here is CSGRDTYNEQFF. CDR3 nucleotide sequence: TGCAGCGGCCGGGACACCTACAATGAGCAGTTCTTC.

This clone was detected once. The chain couples TRBV5-4 to TRBJ2-3; D might be TRBD1 (6 bases). The CDR3 consists of 15 residues. Germline V lookup: CDR1 SGHNT, CDR2 YYREEE (reference sequence). Trimming cost V 5 bases and J 0 bases, with 13 bases left between them. This CDR3 is CASSRPGQSTDTQYF. The CDR3, as DNA: TGTGCCAGCAGTCGTCCAGGACAGAGCACAGATACGCAGTATTTT.

This chain joins TRBV2 and TRBJ1-5; the match to TRBD1 covers 9 bases. The J segment lost 7 bases and the V segment lost 6 bases, leaving 10 bases of the junction unmatched. CDR1 and CDR2 from the germline V gene are SNHLY and FYNNEI. The CDR3 extends over 15 amino acids. In DNA form, the CDR3 reads TGTGCCAGCAGCGGGACCGGGACAGGGATGCAGCCCCAGCATTTT. This encodes CASSGTGTGMQPQHF.

The CDR3 DNA follows: TGTGCCAGCAGTTTACCGGGACAGAGCTCCTATAATTCACCCCTCCACTTT. Residues: CASSLPGQSSYNSPLHF. V is TRBV28 and J is TRBJ1-6; 7 positions agree with TRBD1. J gave up 0 bases and V 2 bases, and 4 bases lay outside the gene matches. CDR1 is MDHEN, CDR2 SYDVKM, per germline. The CDR3 extends over 17 amino acids.

The gene calls are TRBV7-8 and TRBJ1-2, with a tentative D call TRBD1 (6 bases). The CDR3 runs 14 residues. The V gene lost 5 bases and the J gene lost 1 base, with 11 bases spanning the gap. Germline CDR1 is SGHVS and CDR2 is FQNEAQ. The CDR3: CASSVDSRNYGYTF. CDR3 DNA sequence: TGTGCCAGCAGCGTGGACAGTCGTAACTATGGCTACACCTTC.

For this clone: At one of its ends the junction is not consistent with the germline gene, which may arise from a read error. The chain combines TRBV6-1 with TRBJ1-1; D is unclear. Germline lookup yields CDR1 MNHNS and CDR2 SASEGT. This CDR3 has 15 residues. CDR3 DNA: TGTGCCAGCAGCGAAGGCCCATACGTTGCGTCTGAAGCTTTCTTT. It codes for CASSEGPYVASEAFF.

The rearrangement joins TRBV11-1 to TRBJ2-1; a possible D gene is TRBD2 (6 bases). V was trimmed by 6 bases and J by 10 bases, leaving 19 bases between them. The germline V gene encodes CDR1 SGHAT and CDR2 FQDESV (reference sequence). CDR3 size: 14 residues. The CDR3 reads CASSNTLASWEQFF. The CDR3, as DNA: TGTGCCAGCAGTAATACACTAGCCTCCTGGGAGCAGTTCTTC.

This chain connects TRBV25-1 to TRBJ1-5, with 7 positions matching TRBD1. This CDR3 has 15 amino acids. From germline, CDR1 is MGHDK and CDR2 SYGVNS. J was trimmed by 2 bases and V by 1 base; bases with no gene match: 2. The CDR3 spells CASSESGTGNQPQHF. CDR3 bases: TGTGCCAGCAGTGAATCCGGGACAGGCAATCAGCCCCAGCATTTT.

The chain employs TRBV18 and TRBJ1-4; 10 bases are shared with TRBD1. CDR1 and CDR2 (germline): KGHSH, LQKENI. This CDR3 has 14 amino acids. With 6 bases clipped from V and 8 bases from J, the junction kept 6 bases outside the gene matches. The CDR3, as DNA: TGTGCCAGCTCTCTACAGGGACAGGGGGAAAAACTGTTTTTT. Amino acid sequence: CASSLQGQGEKLFF. Filled out from reference TRBV18 and TRBJ1-4, the complete variable domain reads NAGVMQNPRHLVRRRGQEARLRCSPMKGHSHVYWYRQLPEEGLKFMVYLQKENIIDESGMPKERFSAEFPKEGPSILRIQQVVRGDSAAYFCASSLQGQGEKLFFGSGTQLSVL.

This chain links TRBV11-3 with TRBJ2-2; maybe TRBD2 (6 bases). CDR3 size: 15 residues. V lost 0 bases, J lost 5 bases, and 10 bases lay in between. CDR1 and CDR2 from the germline V gene are SGHNT and YENEEA. The CDR3: CASSLEGGLTGELFF. The DNA of the CDR3 is TGTGCCAGCAGCTTAGAGGGGGGACTGACCGGGGAGCTGTTTTTT. Supplemented by reference TRBV11-3 and TRBJ2-2, the full variable domain reads EAGVVQSPRYKIIEKKQPVAFWCNPISGHNTLYWYLQNLGQGPELLIRYENEEAVDDSQLPKDRFSAERLKGVDSTLKIQPAELGDSAVYLCASSLEGGLTGELFFGEGSRLTVL.

The chain couples TRBV11-2 to TRBJ2-3; 7 positions agree with TRBD2. Germline assignment: CDR1 SGHAT and CDR2 FQNNGV. This CDR3 is built from 16 residues. V lost 4 bases, J lost 2 bases, and 9 bases stayed unmatched. CDR3 in amino acids: CASSYGTNLNTDTQYF. The CDR3 nucleotides are TGTGCCAGCAGCTACGGGACTAACCTCAACACAGATACGCAGTATTTT.

The chain uses TRBV5-8 and TRBJ1-6; TRBD1 is a possible D gene (5 bases). In germline, CDR1 is SGHTS, CDR2 YDEGEE. Trimming pared 4 bases from V and 10 bases from J, leaving 15 bases between. The CDR3 contains 14 residues. CDR3 DNA: TGTGCCAGCAGCCCCTCGGGGGTGCCCTCACCCCTCCACTTT. This encodes CASSPSGVPSPLHF.

V gene TRBV4-2 combines with J gene TRBJ2-5; 9 nucleotides agree with TRBD2. Unmatched junction bases numbered 7, after V lost 3 bases and J lost 5 bases. The CDR3 consists of 15 residues. Germline V gene sequence: CDR1 LGHNA, CDR2 YNFKEQ. This chain's CDR3 is CASSQETSGYETQYF. Written as DNA, the CDR3 is TGTGCCAGCAGCCAGGAGACTAGCGGCTACGAGACCCAGTACTTC.

This chain connects TRBV27 to TRBJ2-7; 12 bases are a match to TRBD2. V lost 6 bases, J lost 2 bases, and 5 bases stayed unmatched. CDR1 is MNHEY, CDR2 SMNVEV, per germline (reference sequence). CDR3 length: 15 residues. The CDR3 is CASSLRTSGTYEQYF. The CDR3 DNA reads TGTGCCAGCAGCCTTAGGACTAGCGGGACCTACGAGCAGTACTTC.

The chain links TRBV7-2 to TRBJ1-5, with D unresolved. From germline, CDR1 is SGHTA and CDR2 FQGNSA. The V end lost 0 bases, the J end lost 6 bases, and 6 bases lay between the germline ends. CDR3 length: 13 residues. The CDR3 loop reads CASSLAPGQPQHF. The CDR3 DNA sequence: TGTGCCAGCAGCTTAGCGCCGGGTCAGCCCCAGCATTTT.

The chain employs TRBV5-8 and TRBJ2-1, with 8 positions matching TRBD1. V lost 4 bases, J lost 9 bases, and 9 bases stayed unmatched. Germline loops: CDR1 SGHTS, CDR2 YDEGEE. This CDR3 comprises 14 residues. CDR3 amino acids: CASSNRDRRSEQFF. The CDR3 nucleotides read TGTGCCAGCAGCAACCGGGACAGGCGGAGTGAGCAGTTCTTC.

For the CDR3, the DNA is TGTGCCAGCAGTTTTCTGGTTGTTCCGGGGAACACTGAAGCTTTCTTT. It yields the protein CASSFLVVPGNTEAFF. The chain employs TRBV28 and TRBJ1-1; D unclear. This CDR3 is 16 amino acids long. With 3 bases removed from V and 1 base from J, the gap between germline ends came to 15 bases. Germline V gene sequence: CDR1 MDHEN, CDR2 SYDVKM.

The chain links TRBV3-1 (or the pseudogene TRBV3-2) to TRBJ2-7; 8 bases match TRBD2. V gave up 0 bases and J gave up 4 bases; unmatched junction bases: 17. The CDR3 runs to 19 residues. CDR1 and CDR2 from the germline V gene are LGHDT and YNNKEL (reference sequence). This CDR3 reads CASSQEFWSGRTSAYEQYF. CDR3 bases: TGTGCCAGCAGCCAAGAGTTTTGGAGCGGGAGAACATCAGCTTACGAGCAGTACTTC.

CDR3 nucleotide sequence: TGTGCCAGCAGCTCTACAGGTAGGTGGACGCAGTATTTT. Encoded protein: CASSSTGRWTQYF. The chain is built from TRBV5-7 and TRBJ2-3, with a possible D match to TRBD1 (5 bases). TRBV5-7 is reported as an ORF; its role is uncertain. Trimming removed 3 bases at V and 9 bases at J, with 14 bases between. The CDR3 totals 13 residues.

This rearrangement joins TRBV6-2 or TRBV6-3 to TRBJ1-1; 8 bases match TRBD1. The germline V gene encodes CDR1 MNHEY and CDR2 SVGEGT. The CDR3 has 13 residues. Germline trimming cut 5 bases from V and 4 bases from J; bases unmatched to any gene: 3. In nucleotides, the CDR3 is TGTGCCAGCAGTCAGGGGGCGGCCACTGAAGCTTTCTTT. It codes for CASSQGAATEAFF.